This T cell receptor beta chain was found in a study of T cell responses to AZD1222 COVID-19 vaccine. Produced via immunoSEQ multiplex PCR; TCRdb's table is partial and in-frame only. Among 140,000 to 150,000 clones listed, about 93% were seen once. Germline trimming cut 0 bases from V and 2 bases from J; bases unmatched to any gene: 6. Germline V gene data show CDR1 as LGHNT and CDR2 as FRNRAP. CDR3 length: 16 residues. The J gene is TRBJ2-7, the V gene TRBV12-5; 8 nucleotides match TRBD2. The source is an adult in good health. Sequencing was performed on peripheral blood, taken on day 0 of AZD1222 vaccination. DNA of the CDR3: TGTGCTAGTGGTTTGGTACCGGGGGGGAGGGCCTACGAGCAGTACTTC. Its translation is CASGLVPGGRAYEQYF.